This T cell receptor beta chain was sequenced during a study of blood T cell repertoires in COVID-19. Study-level information: Both acute and convalescent COVID-19 samples were obtained from the United States, Italy and Spain.

Trimming pared 3 bases from V and 4 bases from J, leaving 7 bases between. The CDR3 has 13 amino acids. Participant age was about 18 to 89 years, and participants resided in 20 to 30 US areas. Only in-frame clones appear in the TCRdb table, and some are missing; sequencing was by immunoSEQ multiplex PCR. The data show around 360,000 clones, less than 90% seen once. This TCR came from a woman aged 30 to 39 who had recovered from COVID-19. Material: PBMCs or T cells enriched from blood (not recorded which). The rearrangement links TRBV12-3 or TRBV12-4 to TRBJ1-3; D remains ambiguous. The chain's CDR3 is CASSFRQGNTIYF. The CDR3 nucleotides are TGTGCCAGCAGTTTCAGACAAGGAAACACCATATATTTT.